This TCR beta chain was retrieved from a study of blood T cell repertoires in COVID-19. Whole-study context: Spain, Italy and the United States supplied samples that represented acute and convalescent COVID-19. From T cells, B-cell-depleted T cells, or PBMCs came the material, which was cDNA or gDNA.

Per the original methods: The authors estimated nucleated cell counts from reference gene primer amplification. Some clones are missing from TCRdb's copy, which holds only in-frame ones; the method was immunoSEQ multiplex PCR. The V and J calls and clone size are taken from that table; D and trimming were inferred from the DNA. The sample has roughly 150,000 clones; 70% to 90% are singletons. Germline V CDR1 and CDR2: LGHNT, FRNRAP. Deletions cut 6 bases from V and 8 bases from J, with 10 bases between. There are 12 residues in the CDR3. This TCR derives from a woman aged 50 to 60 with acute or convalescent COVID-19. Sequenced: peripheral blood. The rearrangement uses TRBV12-5 and TRBJ1-4; D unclear. DNA for the CDR3: TGTGCTAGTGGAGCGGCGGGAGAAAAACTGTTTTTT. It yields the protein CASGAAGEKLFF.